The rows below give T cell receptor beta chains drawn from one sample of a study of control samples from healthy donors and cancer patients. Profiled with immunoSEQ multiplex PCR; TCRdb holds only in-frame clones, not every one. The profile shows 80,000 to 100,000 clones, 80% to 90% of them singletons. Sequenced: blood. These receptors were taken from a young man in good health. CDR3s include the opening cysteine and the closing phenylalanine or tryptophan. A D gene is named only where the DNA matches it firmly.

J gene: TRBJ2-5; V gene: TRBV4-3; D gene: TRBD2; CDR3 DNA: TGCGCCAGCAGCCAAGTGATAACCGCTAGCGGGAGCGGGACCCAGTACTTC; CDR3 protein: CASSQVITASGSGTQYF
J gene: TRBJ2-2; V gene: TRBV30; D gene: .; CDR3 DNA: TGTGCCTGGAGTGTAGACGGGAGTAACACCGGGGAGCTGTTTTTT; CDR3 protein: CAWSVDGSNTGELFF
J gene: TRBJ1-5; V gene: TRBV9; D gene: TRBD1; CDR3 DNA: TGTGCCAGCAGCGCCGTCGACAGGGGGTTTTCGAGCAATCAGCCCCAGCATTTT; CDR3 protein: CASSAVDRGFSSNQPQHF
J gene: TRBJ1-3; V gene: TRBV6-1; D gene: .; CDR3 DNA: TGTGCCAGCAGTGAAGGGACTCGCTCTGGAAACACCATATATTTT; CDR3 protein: CASSEGTRSGNTIYF
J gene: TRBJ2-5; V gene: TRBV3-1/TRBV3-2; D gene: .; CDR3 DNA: TGTGCCAGCAGCCAAAGGGAGACCCAGTACTTC; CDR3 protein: CASSQRETQYF
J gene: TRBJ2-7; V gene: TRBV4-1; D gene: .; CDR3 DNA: TGCGCCAGCAGCCAAGTAAAGAGCCTCGGGGACTACGAGCAGTACTTC; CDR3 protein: CASSQVKSLGDYEQYF
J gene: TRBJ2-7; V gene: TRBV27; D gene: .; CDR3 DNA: TGTGCCAGCAGGCTTGAATGGGGGTTGAACGAGCAGTACTTC; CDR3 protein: CASRLEWGLNEQYF
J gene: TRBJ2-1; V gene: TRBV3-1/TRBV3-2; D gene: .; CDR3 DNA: TGTGCCAGCAGTCCTTGGACCGACAATGAGCAGTTCTTC; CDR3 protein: CASSPWTDNEQFF
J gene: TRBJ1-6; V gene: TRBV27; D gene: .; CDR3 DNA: TGTGCCAGCGGCGATGTCTATTCACCCCTCCACTTT; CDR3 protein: CASGDVYSPLHF
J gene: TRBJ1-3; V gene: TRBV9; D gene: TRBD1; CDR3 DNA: TGTGCCAGCAGCGCGAGGGACAGGGGAAACACCATATATTTT; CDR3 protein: CASSARDRGNTIYF
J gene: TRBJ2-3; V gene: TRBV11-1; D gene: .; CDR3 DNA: TGTGCCAGCAGCCCCGGCTCGAGCACAGATACGCAGTATTTT; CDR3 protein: CASSPGSSTDTQYF
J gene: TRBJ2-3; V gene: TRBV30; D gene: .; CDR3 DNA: TGTGCCTGGAGTGTTGGCGCGGCCCCGGGAGATACGCAGTATTTT; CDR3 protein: CAWSVGAAPGDTQYF
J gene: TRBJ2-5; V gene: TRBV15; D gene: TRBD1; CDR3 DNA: TGTGCCACCAGCAGAGATGCGGGACAGGGAGAGACCCAGTACTTC; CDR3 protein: CATSRDAGQGETQYF
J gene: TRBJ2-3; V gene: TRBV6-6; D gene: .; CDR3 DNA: TGTGCCAGCAGTTACACTCGCCCAGGCACAGATACGCAGTATTTT; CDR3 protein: CASSYTRPGTDTQYF
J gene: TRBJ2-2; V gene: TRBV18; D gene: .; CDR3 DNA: TGTGCCACCTCTTCACGTTGGGGCGGCGGGGAGCTGTTTTTT; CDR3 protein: CATSSRWGGGELFF
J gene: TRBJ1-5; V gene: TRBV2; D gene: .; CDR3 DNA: TGTGCCAGTGCATGGGGGATCGGCAATCAGCCCCAGCATTTT; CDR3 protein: CASAWGIGNQPQHF
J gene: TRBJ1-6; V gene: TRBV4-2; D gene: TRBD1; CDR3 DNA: TGTGCCAGCAGCCAACCCCAGGGGGGCAATTCACCCCTCCACTTT; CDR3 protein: CASSQPQGGNSPLHF